The 25 T cell receptor beta chains listed next were all sequenced from one sample in a study of T cell clones after liver transplantation (dated by TCRdb to between 2018 and 2021). Library creation used the immunoSEQ multiplex PCR assay. What TCRdb holds here is the immuneACCESS table cut down to in-frame rearrangements. Part of the clones is not present; checked against another copy, under half of the missing clones reflect an unresolved V gene, and the others are unexplained. In all, the sample holds about 33,000 clones, and 90% to 95% of those were seen once. Roughly 27% of the sample lies in the top ten. This material consisted of CD8+ T cells from blood, taken 12 months after liver transplant. The receptors shown here come from a human patient who received a liver transplant. It is possible that, after a transplant, some T cells come from the graft donor.

The V gene is TRBV9, the J gene TRBJ1-3; D is unclear. The CDR3 is 15 residues long. Germline V lookup: CDR1 SGDLS, CDR2 YYNGEE. Trimming shortened V by 0 bases and J by 0 bases, and 7 bases separated the two germline ends. CDR3 protein: CASSVERGSGNTIYF. CDR3 sequence (DNA): TGTGCCAGCAGCGTAGAGCGGGGCTCTGGAAACACCATATATTTT.

The rearrangement links TRBV29-1 to TRBJ2-7; possibly TRBD1 for D (5 bases). This CDR3 has 14 residues. Germline V gene sequence: CDR1 SQVTM, CDR2 ANQGSEA. V lost 4 bases and J lost 0, with 13 bases in between. The CDR3 sequence is CSVGLTDLSYEQYF. The CDR3 region has the DNA TGCAGCGTTGGACTGACAGACCTCTCCTACGAGCAGTACTTC.

The V and J genes are TRBV19 and TRBJ2-7; D is ambiguous. The V end was cut by 1 base, the J end by 0 bases, with 7 bases between. Per germline, CDR1 LNHDA and CDR2 SQIVND (reference sequence). The CDR3 has 14 residues. The CDR3 DNA is TGTGCCAGTAGTATAGCAGAAAACTCCTACGAGCAGTACTTC. Protein sequence: CASSIAENSYEQYF.

This rearrangement joins TRBV11-3 to TRBJ2-3; D might be TRBD1 or TRBD2, each matching 5 bases. V lost 1 base and J lost 6, with 5 bases in between. CDR1 SGHNT and CDR2 YENEEA come from the germline V gene. The CDR3 length is 12 residues. CDR3 bases: TGTGCCAGCAGCTTAGGGGGGGATACGCAGTATTTT. It yields the protein CASSLGGDTQYF.

This sequence joins TRBV6-6 and TRBJ2-1, with 7 nucleotides matching TRBD2. The CDR3 totals 15 residues. V lost 7 bases and J lost 1; bases outside the gene matches: 7. Germline V gene data show CDR1 as MNHNY and CDR2 as SVGAGI (reference sequence). The CDR3 DNA follows: TGTGCCAGCAAACAGGCTAGCGGTTCCTACAATGAGCAGTTCTTC. This sequence encodes CASKQASGSYNEQFF.

The rearrangement links TRBV6-1 to TRBJ2-3; 13 bases map to TRBD2. There are 14 residues in the CDR3. Germline CDR1 reads MNHNS; CDR2 reads SASEGT. Losses at the gene ends were 7 bases for V and 5 bases for J; bases not matched to a gene: 3. The CDR3 region has the DNA TGTGCCAGCAATAGACTAGCGGGAGGAGATACGCAGTATTTT. Encoded protein: CASNRLAGGDTQYF.

V usage is TRBV28 and J usage is TRBJ2-7; D may be TRBD2 (6 bases). There are 13 residues in the CDR3. V was trimmed by 4 bases and J by 1 base, leaving 8 bases between them. Germline CDR1 is MDHEN and CDR2 is SYDVKM. CDR3 in amino acids: CASSYAGSYEQYF. The CDR3, as DNA: TGTGCCAGCAGTTATGCGGGATCCTACGAGCAGTACTTC. Together with reference TRBV28 and TRBJ2-7, the CDR3 gives the full variable domain: DVKVTQSSRYLVKRTGEKVFLECVQDMDHENMFWYRQDPGLGLRLIYFSYDVKMKEKGDIPEGYSVSREKKERFSLILESASTNQTSMYLCASSYAGSYEQYFGPGTRLTVT.

V is TRBV13 and J is TRBJ2-3, with D perhaps TRBD1 or TRBD2 (5 bases each). V was pared by 3 bases and J by 5 bases, with 12 bases between. The CDR3 extends over 14 amino acids. The germline V gene encodes CDR1 PRHDT and CDR2 FYEKMQ (reference sequence). The CDR3, as DNA: TGTGCCAGCAGCTTGATGACGGGGCAAGATACGCAGTATTTT. This sequence encodes CASSLMTGQDTQYF.

The V and J genes are TRBV2 and TRBJ2-5; D not certain. CDR1 is SNHLY and CDR2 is FYNNEI in the germline V gene. The V gene lost 3 bases and the J gene lost 2 bases, with 10 bases spanning the gap. The CDR3 loop spans 14 amino acids. Here the CDR3 DNA reads TGTGCCAGCAGTGAGACGACTCTACAAGAGACCCAGTACTTC. Translating gives CASSETTLQETQYF.

The chain links TRBV9 to TRBJ2-7; 8 bases match TRBD1. Germline assignment: CDR1 SGDLS and CDR2 YYNGEE. The CDR3 consists of 15 residues. V lost 2 bases to trimming and J lost 5 bases; unmatched junction nucleotides: 9. CDR3 bases: TGTGCCAGCAGCGTGGAAGGACAGGGTAACCACGAGCAGTACTTC. This encodes CASSVEGQGNHEQYF. Full variable domain (remainder filled in from reference TRBV9 and TRBJ2-7): DSGVTQTPKHLITATGQRVTLRCSPRSGDLSVYWYQQSLDQGLQFLIQYYNGEERAKGNILERFSAQQFPDLHSELNLSSLELGDSALYFCASSVEGQGNHEQYFGPGTRLTVT.

The CDR3: CASNVDRDDNEQFF. DNA of the CDR3: TGTGCCAGCAACGTGGACAGGGACGACAATGAGCAGTTCTTC. V and J are TRBV9 and TRBJ2-1; 8 bases align to TRBD1. V was pared by 6 bases and J by 5 bases, with 7 bases of the junction left unmatched. CDR3 length: 14 residues. Germline CDR1 and CDR2: SGDLS and YYNGEE. Looking up the rest from reference TRBV9 and TRBJ2-1 gives the full variable domain: DSGVTQTPKHLITATGQRVTLRCSPRSGDLSVYWYQQSLDQGLQFLIQYYNGEERAKGNILERFSAQQFPDLHSELNLSSLELGDSALYFCASNVDRDDNEQFFGPGTRLTVL.

V is TRBV19 and J is TRBJ2-1; D is ambiguous. CDR1 and CDR2 (germline): LNHDA, SQIVND (reference sequence). V gave up 6 bases and J gave up 2 bases, with 14 bases separating them. This CDR3 contains 15 residues. CDR3 protein: CASSYLAEPYNEQFF. The CDR3 bases are TGTGCCAGTAGCTATCTCGCGGAGCCCTACAATGAGCAGTTCTTC.

V usage is TRBV11-3 and J usage is TRBJ2-1; D not certain. Between the trimmed V and J ends, which lost 4 bases and 1 base, there was a span of 2 bases. Germline CDR1 reads SGHNT; CDR2 reads YENEEA. The CDR3 runs 12 residues. The CDR3 reads CASSWSYNEQFF. The CDR3 bases are TGTGCCAGCAGCTGGTCCTACAATGAGCAGTTCTTC.

This rearrangement joins TRBV11-3 to TRBJ2-7, with D perhaps TRBD1 (6 bases). Trimming stripped 8 bases from V and 3 bases from J, with 14 bases between. Germline V gene sequence: CDR1 SGHNT, CDR2 YENEEA. The CDR3 has 13 amino acids. The CDR3 sequence: CASRDTRFYEQYF. The CDR3 region has the DNA TGTGCCAGCCGGGACACCAGATTCTACGAGCAGTACTTC.

CDR3: CASSSPGQGSVEQYF. Here the CDR3 DNA reads TGTGCCAGCAGTTCCCCGGGACAGGGATCGGTAGAGCAGTACTTC. The V and J genes are TRBV6-5 and TRBJ2-7; 9 bases are a match to TRBD1. This CDR3 comprises 15 residues. Trimming at V came to 4 bases and at J to 7 bases, leaving 11 bases not matched to a gene. In germline, CDR1 is MNHEY, CDR2 SVGAGI.

This chain uses TRBV4-2 with TRBJ2-3; D is undetermined. V shed 0 bases and J shed 0 bases, with 13 bases lying between them. Looked up from germline, CDR1 is LGHNA and CDR2 is YNFKEQ. The CDR3 totals 17 residues. The CDR3: CASSQEDHFTSTDTQYF. CDR3 in DNA: TGTGCCAGCAGCCAAGAAGATCATTTTACTAGCACAGATACGCAGTATTTT.

CDR3 coding DNA: TGTGCCAGCACCGGTGGGAGCGCGGGAGTGAGGGAGCAGTACTTC. This sequence encodes CASTGGSAGVREQYF. This rearrangement joins TRBV11-3 to TRBJ2-7; 7 nucleotides line up with TRBD2. The CDR3 totals 15 residues. The germline CDR1 and CDR2 sequences are SGHNT and YENEEA. J lost 7 bases, V lost 7 bases, and 16 bases had no gene match.

The rearrangement uses TRBV4-2 and TRBJ2-3, with 13 bases that match TRBD2. With 4 bases clipped from V and 2 bases from J, the junction kept 6 bases outside the gene matches. The V gene's germline CDR1 is LGHNA and CDR2 YNFKEQ. The length of the CDR3 is 17 residues. Here the CDR3 reads CASSPQTSGRNTDTQYF. Written as DNA, the CDR3 is TGTGCCAGCAGCCCCCAGACTAGCGGGAGGAACACAGATACGCAGTATTTT.

The CDR3 DNA reads as TGTGCCGGCCTACAAGAATCTGGAAACACCATATATTTT. Its protein product is CAGLQESGNTIYF. The chain carries TRBV7-9 and TRBJ1-3; D is ambiguous. The germline gives CDR1 SEHNR, CDR2 FQNEAQ (reference sequence). V gave up 11 bases and J gave up 1 base, with 12 bases separating them. The length of the CDR3 is 13 residues.

This clone is a singleton in its sample. The genes are TRBV2 and TRBJ2-3; TRBD2 agrees at 14 bases. CDR1 and CDR2 (germline): SNHLY, FYNNEI. This CDR3 region has 15 residues. V was clipped by 7 bases and J by 4 bases; unmatched bases: 4. CDR3 sequence (DNA): TGTGCCAGCAAAGGGACTAGCGGGAGTGCAGATACGCAGTATTTT. Amino acid sequence: CASKGTSGSADTQYF.

J is TRBJ1-5 and V is TRBV27; TRBD1 matches 7 bases. Germline CDR1 is MNHEY and CDR2 is SMNVEV (reference sequence). There are 15 residues in the CDR3. With 5 bases clipped from V and 4 bases from J, the junction kept 8 bases outside the gene matches. CDR3 coding DNA: TGTGCCAGCAGTACAGGGGTCCGGGGGAATCAGCCCCAGCATTTT. Residues: CASSTGVRGNQPQHF.

This sequence joins TRBV7-6 and TRBJ1-4; a weak D match, TRBD1 (6 bases). The germline V and J ends were trimmed by 4 bases and 10 bases, with 13 bases remaining between them. This CDR3 region has 13 residues. Germline loops: CDR1 SGHVS, CDR2 FNYEAQ. This CDR3 is CASSSSTGPKLFF. As DNA, the CDR3 is TGTGCCAGCAGCTCCTCGACAGGACCAAAACTGTTTTTT.

V and J are TRBV13 and TRBJ1-1; the D is unclear. CDR1 and CDR2 (germline): PRHDT, FYEKMQ (reference sequence). V was clipped by 1 base and J by 4 bases, with 13 bases between them. This CDR3 is 15 amino acids long. The DNA of the CDR3 is TGTGCCAGCAGCTTAGCGACAATCGGCTCCACTGAAGCTTTCTTT. It codes for CASSLATIGSTEAFF.

The V and J genes are TRBV27 and TRBJ1-2; 7 bases match TRBD1. CDR3 length equals 14 residues. V was pared by 5 bases and J by 0 bases, with 3 bases of the junction left unmatched. Germline V lookup: CDR1 MNHEY, CDR2 SMNVEV (reference sequence). The CDR3 reads CASSGDRTNYGYTF. DNA of the CDR3: TGTGCCAGCAGTGGGGACAGAACTAACTATGGCTACACCTTC.

The chain couples TRBV11-2 to TRBJ2-2; a weak D match, TRBD1 (7 bases). CDR3 length: 14 amino acids. V was pared by 5 bases and J by 3 bases, with 10 bases between. Per germline, CDR1 SGHAT and CDR2 FQNNGV. The CDR3 DNA reads as TGTGCCAGCAGCCGCGGGACAGACACCGGGGAGCTGTTTTTT. This gives the protein CASSRGTDTGELFF.